Sequencing of this TCR beta chain was carried out in a study of tumor-infiltrating lymphocytes in oesophageal squamous cell carcinoma. The sample holds many counts of this clonotype. TCRdb ran MiXCR on the PCR reads and lists one entry per CDR3 protein. The profile shows fewer than 15,000 distinct CDR3 sequences, approximately 52% of them singletons. Germline V CDR1 and CDR2: SGHAT, FQNNGV. This CDR3 comprises 13 residues. The germline V and J ends were trimmed by 0 bases and 9 bases, with 9 bases remaining between them. V is TRBV11-2 and J is TRBJ1-5; the D gene is possibly TRBD1 (6 bases). Sequenced: normal esophageal tissue next to the tumor. The source of this sequence is a male donor with esophageal squamous cell carcinoma. The CDR3 region is CASSLDQGMPQHF. CDR3 DNA: TGTGCCAGCAGCTTAGATCAGGGGATGCCCCAGCATTTT.